The 5 T cell receptor beta chains in this list originate from one sample, sequenced in a study of blood T cell repertoires in COVID-19. The table came from immunoSEQ multiplex PCR; TCRdb's copy has only in-frame clones and leaves some out. The table records about 240,000 clones, roughly 89% of them present only once. The specimen sequenced was PBMCs or T cells enriched from blood (not recorded which). These receptors were obtained from a woman in her twenties or thirties who had recovered from COVID-19.

The chain recombines TRBV19 with TRBJ2-1, with 11 bases fitting TRBD1. There are 18 residues in the CDR3. Trimming removed 7 bases from V and 1 base from J; junction bases left unmatched: 12. Germline V gene sequence: CDR1 LNHDA, CDR2 SQIVND (reference sequence). Here the CDR3 reads CASTALYRDRGSYNEQFF. The CDR3 DNA reads as TGTGCCAGTACCGCTCTGTACCGGGACAGGGGGTCCTACAATGAGCAGTTCTTC.

The chain employs TRBV7-9 and TRBJ1-4, with D unresolved. This CDR3 region has 14 residues. The germline V and J ends were trimmed by 2 bases and 0 bases, with 4 bases remaining between them. The germline V gene has CDR1 SEHNR and CDR2 FQNEAQ (reference sequence). This CDR3 reads CASSLSATNEKLFF. The CDR3 coding sequence is TGTGCCAGCAGCTTATCAGCAACTAATGAAAAACTGTTTTTT.

The genes are TRBV11-2 and TRBJ2-1, with D possibly TRBD1 on 6 matching bases. Trimming stripped 0 bases from V and 2 bases from J, with 14 bases between. This CDR3 is 17 amino acids long. Germline CDR1 reads SGHAT; CDR2 reads FQNNGV. Written as DNA, the CDR3 is TGTGCCAGCAGCTTAGATTTTGGGGGCCCTACCTACAATGAGCAGTTCTTC. It encodes CASSLDFGGPTYNEQFF. The full variable domain, rest sourced from reference TRBV11-2 and TRBJ2-1, is EAGVAQSPRYKIIEKRQSVAFWCNPISGHATLYWYQQILGQGPKLLIQFQNNGVVDDSQLPKDRFSAERLKGVDSTLKIQPAKLEDSAVYLCASSLDFGGPTYNEQFFGPGTRLTVL.

V gene TRBV4-3 combines with J gene TRBJ1-4; 7 bases are shared with TRBD1. CDR3 length: 15 residues. The J segment lost 5 bases and the V segment lost 2 bases, leaving 5 bases of the junction unmatched. Per germline, CDR1 LGHNA and CDR2 YSLEER. The CDR3 sequence is CASSQFGQENEKLFF. The CDR3 region has the DNA TGCGCCAGCAGCCAATTCGGACAGGAGAATGAAAAACTGTTTTTT.

The rearrangement joins TRBV7-3 to TRBJ2-1; a weak D match, TRBD2 (6 bases). This CDR3 is 13 amino acids long. The germline V and J ends were trimmed by 2 bases and 6 bases, with 8 bases remaining between them. Per the germline V gene, CDR1 is SGHTA and CDR2 is FQGTGA. DNA for the CDR3: TGTGCCAGCAGCTTAGGGGGGTCCAATGAGCAGTTCTTC. Its protein product is CASSLGGSNEQFF.